A selection of T cell receptor beta chains follows, all from one sample in a study of Ad26.COV2.S vaccination and SARS-CoV-2 variants. Measured with immunoSEQ multiplex PCR; TCRdb has only the in-frame clones, and not every one. The sample lists some 240,000 clones; around 85% were seen once. The sample here was peripheral blood, taken in a trial of Ad26.COV2.S vaccine versus placebo. These receptor sequences come from a person aged 18-60 years who received the Ad26.COV2.S COVID-19 vaccine or a placebo. CDR3s include the opening cysteine and the closing phenylalanine or tryptophan. A D gene is named only where the DNA matches it firmly.

J: TRBJ2-1; V: TRBV19; D: TRBD2; CDR3: CASSVAGGLHNEQFF; DNA: TGTGCCAGTAGTGTAGCGGGGGGGCTCCACAATGAGCAGTTCTTC
J: TRBJ1-5; V: TRBV11-2; D: NA; CDR3: CASSPDRRQPQHF; DNA: TGTGCCAGCAGCCCCGACAGGAGGCAGCCCCAGCATTTT
J: TRBJ2-7; V: TRBV5-1; D: NA; CDR3: CASSTDRYYEQYF; DNA: TGCGCCAGCAGCACGGACAGATACTACGAGCAGTACTTC
J: TRBJ2-3; V: TRBV30; D: NA; CDR3: CAWSITNTDTQYF; DNA: TGTGCCTGGAGCATTACCAACACAGATACGCAGTATTTT
J: TRBJ2-3; V: TRBV5-4; D: TRBD2; CDR3: CASSLISGEPDTQYF; DNA: TGTGCCAGCAGCCTCATTAGCGGGGAGCCAGATACGCAGTATTTT
J: TRBJ2-5; V: TRBV7-9; D: NA; CDR3: CASSSRIRNQETQYF; DNA: TGTGCCAGCAGCTCACGTATCAGAAACCAAGAGACCCAGTACTTC
J: TRBJ1-3; V: TRBV7-2; D: NA; CDR3: CASSLGDPGAGNTIYF; DNA: TGTGCCAGCAGCTTAGGAGACCCAGGAGCCGGAAACACCATATATTTT
J: TRBJ1-2; V: TRBV24-1; D: TRBD1; CDR3: CATSDPQGQGPSGYTF; DNA: TGTGCCACCAGTGATCCTCAGGGACAGGGGCCGAGTGGCTACACCTTC
J: TRBJ2-6; V: TRBV3-1/TRBV3-2; D: NA; CDR3: CASSQGWGASRANVLTF; DNA: TGTGCCAGCAGCCAAGGGTGGGGGGCAAGTCGGGCCAACGTCCTGACTTTC
J: TRBJ2-1; V: TRBV7-3; D: NA; CDR3: CASSLTPGAYNEQFF; DNA: TGTGCCAGCAGCCTAACCCCAGGCGCCTACAATGAGCAGTTCTTC